The 8 T cell receptor beta chains reported below all come from one sample, sequenced in a study of T cell responses to AZD1222 COVID-19 vaccine (TCRdb year 2021). Library method: the immunoSEQ multiplex PCR assay. Held by TCRdb, this immuneACCESS table contains in-frame sequences only and omits some clones. Under half of the omission traces to an unresolved V gene where checked; the cause of the rest is unknown. The sample table lists over 100,000 clones, 70% to 90% of them with a count of one. Together, the top ten hold roughly 20% of the sample. The time point label of this sample denotes: baseline before first vaccination. Specimen: peripheral blood, collected on day 0 of AZD1222 vaccination. These receptors originate from an adult in good health.

The V call is TRBV27, the J call TRBJ1-2; D not certain. Germline CDR1 MNHEY, CDR2 SMNVEV (reference sequence). The CDR3 has 11 amino acids. The V gene lost 7 bases and the J gene lost 5 bases, with 8 bases spanning the gap. The CDR3 DNA reads as TGTGCCAGCAAATCAAGTTATGGCTACACCTTC. Translated, it gives CASKSSYGYTF.

This clone has just one count. The chain has TRBV30 and TRBJ2-7; D is undetermined. This CDR3 contains 11 residues. Trimming removed 8 bases from V and 2 bases from J, with 10 bases in between. The V gene's germline CDR1 is GTSNPN and CDR2 SVGIG (reference sequence). The CDR3 region is CALTPTYEQYF. The CDR3 DNA is TGTGCCCTTACTCCTACCTACGAGCAGTACTTC.

This chain joins TRBV5-1 and TRBJ2-1; 9 bases map to TRBD2. The V and J ends lost 0 bases and 8 bases, in that order; junction bases with no gene match: 3. The CDR3 loop spans 14 amino acids. Per germline, CDR1 SGHRS and CDR2 YFSETQ. This CDR3 reads CASSLAASGDEQFF. The CDR3 coding sequence is TGCGCCAGCAGCTTGGCGGCTAGCGGGGATGAGCAGTTCTTC.

V gene TRBV9 combines with J gene TRBJ2-3, with 7 bases identical to TRBD2. V lost 1 base and J lost 2; bases outside the gene matches: 10. CDR3 size: 17 residues. Looked up from germline, CDR1 is SGDLS and CDR2 is YYNGEE. The CDR3 here is CASSVTGTRGNTDTQYF. CDR3 nucleotides: TGTGCCAGCAGCGTAACCGGGACGCGGGGGAACACAGATACGCAGTATTTT.

The chain links TRBV4-1 to TRBJ1-4, with no clear D. This CDR3 comprises 15 residues. The germline gives CDR1 MGHRA, CDR2 YSYEKL. Deletions cut 3 bases from V and 0 bases from J, with 8 bases between. In DNA form, the CDR3 reads TGCGCCAGCAGCCATGCCGGGACAACTAATGAAAAACTGTTTTTT. Its translation is CASSHAGTTNEKLFF.

This sequence joins TRBV2 and TRBJ1-4, with D possibly being TRBD1 (6 bases). CDR3 length: 14 amino acids. CDR1 is SNHLY and CDR2 is FYNNEI in the germline V gene. Trimming took 5 bases from V and 7 from J, leaving 14 bases between them. For the CDR3, the DNA is TGTGCCAGCAGTCAACAGGGAATGGTTGAAAAACTGTTTTTT. It yields the protein CASSQQGMVEKLFF.

The rearrangement links TRBV5-1 to TRBJ2-5, with a weak D call TRBD1 (6 bases). Germline V lookup: CDR1 SGHRS, CDR2 YFSETQ. This CDR3 comprises 14 residues. V was trimmed by 0 bases and J by 3 bases, leaving 9 bases between them. CDR3 protein: CASSLVAGEETQYF. CDR3 sequence (DNA): TGCGCCAGCAGCTTGGTTGCAGGGGAAGAGACCCAGTACTTC. Complete variable domain (other parts from reference TRBV5-1 and TRBJ2-5): KAGVTQTPRYLIKTRGQQVTLSCSPISGHRSVSWYQQTPGQGLQFLFEYFSETQRNKGNFPGRFSGRQFSNSRSEMNVSTLELGDSALYLCASSLVAGEETQYFGPGTRLLVL.

The chain couples TRBV10-3 to TRBJ1-4; weak D call: TRBD1 (6 bases). V lost 2 bases, J lost 4 bases, and 11 bases lay in between. The CDR3 loop spans 15 amino acids. CDR1 is ENHRY, CDR2 SYGVKD, per germline. The CDR3 DNA reads TGTGCCATCAGTGAGCCGGACAGTGGTAATGAAAAACTGTTTTTT. This translates into CAISEPDSGNEKLFF.